The rows below give T cell receptor beta chains drawn from one sample of a study of molecular identifiers for immune sequencing clone quantification. TCRdb used MiXCR to reprocess the PCR reads, holding one entry per CDR3 protein. Of under 600,000 distinct CDR3 sequences in the sample, about 20% are singletons; the top ten hold around 0.84%. What was sequenced was naive CD8+ T cells from blood, with Jurkat cell RNA spiked in. Source of these receptors: a human donor in good health. Some libraries in this study had Jurkat cell RNA spiked in. The CDR3 runs from the conserved cysteine through the conserved F or W. Each record gives: J gene, D gene, V gene, CDR3 length, clone size, CDR3 DNA, CDR3 protein. The D gene is left open where the match is weak. Clone size is stated in some rows and not others, as once, few, many or a class when expanded.

TRBJ2-7 TRBD2 TRBV19 15 . TGTGCTACGGGACTAGCGGGAACGACCTCCTACGAGCAGTACTTC CATGLAGTTSYEQYF
TRBJ2-3 TRBD2 TRBV29-1 15 many TGCAGCGTTGAAACCCTAGCGGGAGGGTCCGATACGCAGTATTTT CSVETLAGGSDTQYF
TRBJ2-1 . TRBV6-5 15 few TGTGCCAGCAGTTATTTGGGTTACTCCTACAATGAGCAGTTCTTC CASSYLGYSYNEQFF
TRBJ1-1 . TRBV24-1 13 few TGTGCCACCAGGGACAGTTCTAGCACTGAAGCTTTCTTT CATRDSSSTEAFF
TRBJ2-3 TRBD2 TRBV9 15 once TGTGCCAGCAGCGCGGGAGGGGCCAGCGCAGATACGCAGTATTTT CASSAGGASADTQYF
TRBJ1-1 . TRBV14 16 . TGTGCCAGCAGCCAAGGGACGGTCTCATGGGGCACTGAAGCTTTCTTT CASSQGTVSWGTEAFF
TRBJ2-1 . TRBV4-1 16 . TGCGCCAGCAGCCAAAGGGACAACTCTTATTACAATGAGCAGATCTTC CASSQRDNSYYNEQIF
TRBJ2-5 TRBD2 TRBV18 15 few TGTGCCAGCTCACCAGAGCGGGGGGTCCAAGAGACCCAGTACTTC CASSPERGVQETQYF
TRBJ1-1 . TRBV4-1 17 . TGCGCCAGCAGCCAAGAGTCGAGCAGGGCAGTGAACACTGAAGCTTTCTTT CASSQESSRAVNTEAFF
TRBJ1-2 . TRBV29-1 12 . TGCGGCGTCCCGGATCCGGCGGGGGGCTACACCTTC CGVPDPAGGYTF
TRBJ1-4 TRBD1 TRBV27 17 . TGTGCCAGCCGATCCTCGAAATACAGGGGGCCAGATGAAAAACTGTTTTTT CASRSSKYRGPDEKLFF
TRBJ2-3 TRBD2 TRBV27 16 . TGTGCCAGCAGTTACCTTAGCGGGGGGCTCACAGATACGCAGTATTTT CASSYLSGGLTDTQYF
TRBJ1-5 . TRBV6-4 14 . TGTGCCAGCAGCGCGGAGCCTAGCAATCAGCCCCGGCATTTT CASSAEPSNQPRHF
TRBJ2-3 . TRBV9 15 few TGTGCCAGCAGCGTAACCGGGACTAGCACAGATACGCAGTATTTT CASSVTGTSTDTQYF
TRBJ1-3 . TRBV12-3/TRBV12-4 16 few TGTGCCAGCAGTTTCGGCGGAAAACTCTCTGGAAACACCATATATTTT CASSFGGKLSGNTIYF
TRBJ2-3 . TRBV7-9 15 many TGTGCCAGCAGCCGGCGGGGACGGAGCACAGATACGCAGTATTTT CASSRRGRSTDTQYF
TRBJ2-4 . TRBV7-6 16 many TGTGCCAGCAGCTCCAGCACCGGGATAGCCAAAAACATTCAGTACTTC CASSSSTGIAKNIQYF
TRBJ1-1 . TRBV30 11 few TGTGCCTGGCAACCGAACACTGAAGCTCTCTTT CAWQPNTEALF
TRBJ2-5 TRBD1 TRBV30 15 . TGTGCCTGGAGTACAGACAGGGGCAGCTTGGAGACCCAGTACTTC CAWSTDRGSLETQYF
TRBJ2-7 TRBD1 TRBV28 16 . TGTGCCAGCAGTTTATCTACAGGGGATCCTACCTACGAGCAGTACTTC CASSLSTGDPTYEQYF
TRBJ2-3 TRBD1 TRBV4-3 17 . TGCGCCAGCAGCCAAGAGGAACAGGGGTGGTCATCAGATACGCAGTATTTT CASSQEEQGWSSDTQYF
TRBJ2-3 TRBD2 TRBV2 16 many TGTGCCAGCAGTGCTCTGGGAGCGGGGGTGGCAGATACGCAGTATTTT CASSALGAGVADTQYF
TRBJ2-7 . TRBV27 15 many TGTGCCAGCAGTTTAAAGGGGCCCGCAGGGTACGAGCAGTACTTC CASSLKGPAGYEQYF
TRBJ2-1 TRBD2 TRBV24-1 16 few TGTGCCACCAGTGATTTGCAGAGCGGGAGTACCAATGAGCAGTTCTTC CATSDLQSGSTNEQFF
TRBJ2-1 . TRBV4-3 14 . TGCGCCAGCAGCCCCCCACAGGGATACAATGAGCAGTTCTTC CASSPPQGYNEQFF
TRBJ1-1 . TRBV11-2 13 few TGTGCCAGCAGCTTAGATGGGGTTACTGAAGCTTTCTTT CASSLDGVTEAFF
TRBJ1-1 . TRBV15 14 many TGTGCCACCAGAGAGGACAGCCTGAACACTGAAGCTTTCTTT CATREDSLNTEAFF
TRBJ2-6 . TRBV9 13 . TGTGCCAGCAGCGTCGACAGGACCAACGTCCTGACTTTC CASSVDRTNVLTF
TRBJ2-1 . TRBV5-1 15 . TGCGCCAGCAGCTTGGCTGGAGAAATCGACAATGAGCAGTTCTTC CASSLAGEIDNEQFF